This T cell receptor beta chain originates from a study of shared clonotypes between healthy human individuals. Study-wide points: Deeper or shallower sequencing was expected to change how clonotypes are shared among donors.

Turning to this clone: What it recognizes is unknown.

In the authors' workflow: ImmunoSEQ output held junction-only sequences without quality scores, so filtering differed. Libraries were prepared by immunoSEQ multiplex PCR; TCRdb keeps only in-frame clonotypes and omits some of them. The V and J calls and clone size are taken from that table; D and trimming were inferred from the DNA. Of roughly 1,000,000 clones in the sample, 75% to 80% were seen once. The CDR3 has 13 residues. Germline V CDR1 and CDR2: SGHAT, FQNNGV. The ends were cut back, 3 bases at V and 7 bases at J, with 13 bases in the middle. The donor cohort consisted entirely of Caucasian adults residing in Nashville, Tennessee.

The J gene is TRBJ2-7, the V gene TRBV11-2, with unresolved D. Sequencing input: memory CD4+ T cells from PBMCs. Stated subset: CD45RA-negative fraction. The TCR was taken from a man in his late teens or twenties in good health. Some clones in this sample may be carry-over from other donors' samples. The CDR3 spells CASSFKPGWEQYF. The CDR3 nucleotides are TGTGCCAGCAGCTTTAAACCCGGGTGGGAGCAGTACTTC. The complete variable domain, with remaining parts taken from reference TRBV11-2 and TRBJ2-7, reads EAGVAQSPRYKIIEKRQSVAFWCNPISGHATLYWYQQILGQGPKLLIQFQNNGVVDDSQLPKDRFSAERLKGVDSTLKIQPAKLEDSAVYLCASSFKPGWEQYFGPGTRLTVT.